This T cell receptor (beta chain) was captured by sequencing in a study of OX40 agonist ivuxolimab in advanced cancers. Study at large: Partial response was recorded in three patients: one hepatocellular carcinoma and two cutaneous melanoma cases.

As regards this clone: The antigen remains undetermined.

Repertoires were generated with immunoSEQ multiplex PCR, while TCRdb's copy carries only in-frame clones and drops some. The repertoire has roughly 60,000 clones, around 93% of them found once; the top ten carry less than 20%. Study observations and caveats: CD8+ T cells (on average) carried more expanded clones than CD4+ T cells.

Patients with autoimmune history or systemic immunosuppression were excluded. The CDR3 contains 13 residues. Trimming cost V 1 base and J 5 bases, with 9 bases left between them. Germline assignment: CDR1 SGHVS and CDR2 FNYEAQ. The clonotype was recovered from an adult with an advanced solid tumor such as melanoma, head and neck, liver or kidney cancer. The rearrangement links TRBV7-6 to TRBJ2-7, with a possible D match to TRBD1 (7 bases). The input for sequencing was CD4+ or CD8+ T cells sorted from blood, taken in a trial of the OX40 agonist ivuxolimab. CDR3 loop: CASSLGRGDEQYF. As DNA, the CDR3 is TGTGCCAGCAGCTTAGGCAGGGGGGACGAGCAGTACTTC.